The 32 T cell receptor beta chains given below trace back to one sample, sequenced in a study of T cell responses to AZD1222 COVID-19 vaccine. The protocol was immunoSEQ multiplex PCR, while the TCRdb copy is restricted to in-frame clones and leaves out a portion. In the table there are around 80,000 clones, around 88% of which are singletons. The source was peripheral blood, collected on day 0 of AZD1222 vaccination. These receptor sequences come from an adult in good health.

Concerning this clone itself: The junction departs from the called germline gene at one end, perhaps through a read error. V is TRBV12-3 or TRBV12-4 and J is TRBJ1-5; D gene unclear. This CDR3 is 12 amino acids long. As DNA, the CDR3 is TGTGCCAGCAGTTTAAGGGATCAGGCCCAGCATTTT. It specifies CASSLRDQAQHF.

The V gene is TRBV19, the J gene TRBJ1-5; TRBD1 matches at 7 bases. The ends lost 3 bases at V and 1 base at J; junction bases unmatched: 9. This CDR3 spans 17 amino acids. CDR1 and CDR2 from the germline V gene are LNHDA and SQIVND (reference sequence). This chain's CDR3 is CASSMRAGGESNQPQHF. CDR3 bases: TGTGCCAGTAGTATGAGAGCAGGGGGTGAGAGCAATCAGCCCCAGCATTTT.

The rearrangement links TRBV28 to TRBJ2-4, with no clear D. The CDR3 consists of 15 residues. Germline values: CDR1 MDHEN, CDR2 SYDVKM. Trimming cost V 3 bases and J 5 bases, with 14 bases left between them. The CDR3 DNA is TGTGCCAGCAGTTTTGACTCCCGCCGACAAAACATTCAGTACTTC. It translates to CASSFDSRRQNIQYF.

This sequence joins TRBV5-6 and TRBJ2-7; 7 bases agree with TRBD1. Germline V gene sequence: CDR1 SGHDT, CDR2 YYEEEE. The CDR3 covers 13 residues. Unmatched junction bases numbered 5, after V lost 4 bases and J lost 4 bases. For the CDR3, the DNA is TGTGCCAGCAGCACGGACAGGTCGTACGAGCAGTACTTC. This sequence encodes CASSTDRSYEQYF.

The chain uses TRBV29-1 and TRBJ2-1; D may correspond to TRBD1 or TRBD2 (5 bases each). There are 14 residues in the CDR3. V dropped 6 bases and J dropped 4 bases, with 16 bases sitting between them. From germline, CDR1 is SQVTM and CDR2 ANQGSEA. The CDR3 sequence: CSVSRDRSYNEQFF. The CDR3 DNA reads TGCAGCGTGAGCCGGGACCGATCATACAATGAGCAGTTCTTC.

This clone was seen a few times. V and J are TRBV2 and TRBJ1-6, with 9 bases matching TRBD1. In germline, CDR1 is SNHLY, CDR2 FYNNEI. After removal of 5 bases from V and 9 bases from J, the junction contained 2 bases not matched to a gene. This CDR3 spans 13 amino acids. CDR3 region: CASSSGQGSPLHF. The CDR3 DNA reads TGTGCCAGCAGTTCGGGACAGGGTTCACCCCTCCACTTT. The full variable domain, in which reference TRBV2 and TRBJ1-6 provide the parts outside the CDR3, is EPEVTQTPSHQVTQMGQEVILRCVPISNHLYFYWYRQILGQKVEFLVSFYNNEISEKSEIFDDQFSVERPDGSNFTLKIRSTKLEDSAMYFCASSSGQGSPLHFGNGTRLTVT.

The rearrangement links TRBV29-1 to TRBJ1-5, with D perhaps TRBD1 (6 bases). The V end was cut by 4 bases, the J end by 0 bases, with 10 bases between. The CDR3 is 14 residues long. Germline values: CDR1 SQVTM, CDR2 ANQGSEA. CDR3 DNA: TGCAGCGTTGTTTTGGACAGTAGCAATCAGCCCCAGCATTTT. This translates into CSVVLDSSNQPQHF. The whole variable domain, filled in from reference TRBV29-1 and TRBJ1-5, reads SAVISQKPSRDICQRGTSLTIQCQVDSQVTMMFWYRQQPGQSLTLIATANQGSEATYESGFVIDKFPISRPNLTFSTLTVSNMSPEDSSIYLCSVVLDSSNQPQHFGDGTRLSIL.

The chain links TRBV7-8 to TRBJ1-5, with D possibly matching TRBD1 (6 bases). Trimming left V 2 bases short and J 3 bases short, with 8 bases between. CDR3 length equals 14 residues. CDR1 is SGHVS and CDR2 is FQNEAQ in the germline V gene. The DNA for the CDR3 is TGTGCCAGCAGCTTACGGGACATCAATCAGCCCCAGCATTTT. Translated, it gives CASSLRDINQPQHF.

This clone has only one observation. This rearrangement joins TRBV5-5 to TRBJ2-4; D is unresolved. CDR1 is SGHKS, CDR2 YYEKEE, per germline (reference sequence). The CDR3 is 14 residues long. V was pared by 0 bases and J by 9 bases, with 13 bases between. CDR3: CASSLVKGVGIQYF. The CDR3 DNA reads as TGTGCCAGCAGCTTGGTAAAGGGCGTTGGCATTCAGTACTTC. Supplemented by reference TRBV5-5 and TRBJ2-4, the full variable domain reads DAGVTQSPTHLIKTRGQQVTLRCSPISGHKSVSWYQQVLGQGPQFIFQYYEKEERGRGNFPDRFSARQFPNYSSELNVNALLLGDSALYLCASSLVKGVGIQYFGAGTRLSVL.

V usage is TRBV18 and J usage is TRBJ1-5, with D unresolved. Germline V gene lookup returns CDR1 KGHSH and CDR2 LQKENI. This CDR3 has 13 amino acids. V was clipped by 6 bases and J by 2 bases, with 8 bases between them. The CDR3 loop reads CASSQGGNQPQHF. The DNA of the CDR3 is TGTGCCAGCTCTCAAGGTGGCAATCAGCCCCAGCATTTT. Using reference TRBV18 and TRBJ1-5 for the parts outside the CDR3, the full variable domain is NAGVMQNPRHLVRRRGQEARLRCSPMKGHSHVYWYRQLPEEGLKFMVYLQKENIIDESGMPKERFSAEFPKEGPSILRIQQVVRGDSAAYFCASSQGGNQPQHFGDGTRLSIL.

This chain links TRBV5-6 with TRBJ2-5; TRBD2 agrees at 12 bases. From germline, CDR1 is SGHDT and CDR2 YYEEEE. The J segment lost 5 bases and the V segment lost 4 bases, leaving 9 bases of the junction unmatched. This CDR3 is 16 amino acids long. CDR3 sequence (DNA): TGTGCCAGCAGCCCTCTGCGGACTAGCGGGGTGGAGACCCAGTACTTC. Translation gives CASSPLRTSGVETQYF.

This clone was seen a few times. This rearrangement joins TRBV2 to TRBJ1-2; tentatively, D is TRBD1 (5 bases). Trimming left V 4 bases short and J 4 bases short, with 7 bases between. The CDR3 sequence is 12 residues long. Germline loops: CDR1 SNHLY, CDR2 FYNNEI. In nucleotides, the CDR3 is TGTGCCAGCAGTGGGGGACGCTATGGCTACACCTTC. This sequence encodes CASSGGRYGYTF.

This clone has more than one count but fewer than ten. The chain employs TRBV29-1 and TRBJ2-5, with D perhaps matching TRBD1 or TRBD2 (6 bases each). The V end lost 3 bases, the J end lost 5 bases, and 13 bases lay between the germline ends. Germline V gene lookup returns CDR1 SQVTM and CDR2 ANQGSEA. This CDR3 is built from 13 residues. CDR3 amino acids: CSVEEGGLETQYF. The CDR3 nucleotides are TGCAGCGTTGAGGAGGGGGGCTTGGAGACCCAGTACTTC.

This clone was detected only once. V gene TRBV4-1 combines with J gene TRBJ1-6; perhaps TRBD1 as D (5 bases). Germline CDR1 and CDR2: MGHRA and YSYEKL. The CDR3 totals 17 residues. The V gene lost 1 base and the J gene lost 5 bases, with 15 bases spanning the gap. The CDR3: CASSQAMQGADNSPLHF. CDR3 nucleotides: TGCGCCAGCAGCCAAGCCATGCAGGGAGCCGATAATTCACCCCTCCACTTT.

This chain links TRBV6-6 with TRBJ2-2; D possibly corresponds to TRBD1 (5 bases). The ends were cut back, 4 bases at V and 10 bases at J, with 13 bases in the middle. CDR1 is MNHNY and CDR2 is SVGAGI in the germline V gene (reference sequence). This CDR3 region has 13 residues. CDR3 loop: CASSFGRGLELFF. CDR3 sequence (DNA): TGTGCCAGCAGTTTTGGAAGGGGTCTGGAGCTGTTTTTT.

The chain recombines TRBV7-2 with TRBJ1-2, with D uncertain. The germline CDR1 and CDR2 sequences are SGHTA and FQGNSA. Deletions cut 1 base from V and 4 bases from J, with 10 bases between. This CDR3 has 14 residues. The CDR3 spells CASSLGRSIYGYTF. Here the CDR3 DNA reads TGTGCCAGCAGCTTAGGGCGTTCCATCTATGGCTACACCTTC.

This chain links TRBV9 with TRBJ1-3, with D possibly matching TRBD1 (5 bases). Looked up from germline, CDR1 is SGDLS and CDR2 is YYNGEE. This CDR3 has 18 amino acids. Between the trimmed V and J ends, which lost 0 bases and 0 bases, there was a span of 16 bases. The DNA of the CDR3 is TGTGCCAGCAGCGTAGTTGGGGCAGGGTCCCGCTCTGGAAACACCATATATTTT. It specifies CASSVVGAGSRSGNTIYF.

The genes are TRBV19 and TRBJ1-5; 7 bases agree with TRBD1. Looked up from germline, CDR1 is LNHDA and CDR2 is SQIVND (reference sequence). Germline trimming cut 5 bases from V and 2 bases from J; bases unmatched to any gene: 9. CDR3 length: 16 amino acids. CDR3 nucleotide sequence: TGTGCCAGTAGTCGGAAAGGGGGCGAGGGCAATCAGCCCCAGCATTTT. Residues: CASSRKGGEGNQPQHF.

The chain employs TRBV18 and TRBJ2-5; D not certain. The CDR3 runs 14 residues. Trimming took 5 bases from V and 1 from J, leaving 11 bases between them. Germline CDR1 reads KGHSH; CDR2 reads LQKENI. DNA of the CDR3: TGTGCCAGCTCAAGGTTCAGTCGCCAAGAGACCCAGTACTTC. It specifies CASSRFSRQETQYF.

In this sample, this clone turned up a few times. The V call is TRBV7-2, the J call TRBJ2-1, with TRBD2 matching over 7 bases. V trimming: 1 base; J trimming: 8 bases; junction bases outside the gene matches: 8. The CDR3 covers 15 residues. Germline assignment: CDR1 SGHTA and CDR2 FQGNSA. The CDR3 sequence: CASSLVETSPYEQFF. The DNA for the CDR3 is TGTGCCAGCAGCTTAGTCGAGACTAGCCCGTATGAGCAGTTCTTC.

V and J are TRBV5-1 and TRBJ2-7, with 9 bases aligning to TRBD2. The junction had 4 bases not matched to a gene; V was cut back by 1 base and J by 2 bases. From germline, CDR1 is SGHRS and CDR2 YFSETQ. CDR3 length: 15 residues. CDR3 DNA: TGCGCCAGCAGCTTGTTAGCGGGGGCCCCCTACGAGCAGTACTTC. Amino acid sequence: CASSLLAGAPYEQYF.

The CDR3 DNA is TGTGCCAGCAGCTTGGCCTCCGGGACAAGTGGCTACACCTTC. Translation: CASSLASGTSGYTF. V is TRBV5-8 and J is TRBJ1-2; perhaps TRBD1 as D (6 bases). Germline V gene data show CDR1 as SGHTS and CDR2 as YDEGEE. The V and J ends lost 0 bases and 7 bases respectively, with 13 bases between them. The CDR3 totals 14 residues.

The gene calls are TRBV28 and TRBJ2-7; D gene ambiguous. There are 12 residues in the CDR3. Germline CDR1 reads MDHEN; CDR2 reads SYDVKM. The germline V and J ends were trimmed by 7 bases and 7 bases, with 14 bases remaining between them. CDR3 in amino acids: CASTRSLREQYF. CDR3 in DNA: TGTGCCAGCACCCGAAGCTTACGGGAGCAGTACTTC.

The rearrangement links TRBV5-1 to TRBJ2-1, with 9 bases aligning to TRBD2. The CDR3 covers 14 residues. The V segment lost 1 base and the J segment 10 bases; nucleotides outside the gene matches: 6. CDR1 and CDR2 (germline): SGHRS, YFSETQ. The DNA for the CDR3 is TGCGCCAGCAGCTTGAGGCGGGGGGGTCACGAGCAGTTCTTC. It yields the protein CASSLRRGGHEQFF.

This chain links TRBV6-4 with TRBJ2-3; the D is unclear. CDR3 length: 13 residues. V lost 5 bases and J lost 7, with 13 bases in between. Germline V CDR1 and CDR2: MRHNA, SNTAGT. CDR3 protein: CASSTTAINTQYF. The DNA for the CDR3 is TGTGCCAGCAGTACGACGGCGATCAATACGCAGTATTTT.

The rearrangement uses TRBV7-9 and TRBJ1-6; D unclear. The CDR3 runs 13 residues. Trimming took 5 bases from V and 6 from J, leaving 8 bases between them. Germline values: CDR1 SEHNR, CDR2 FQNEAQ (reference sequence). The CDR3 DNA follows: TGTGCCAGCAGCAGAGGGAGTAATTCACCCCTCCACTTT. Residues: CASSRGSNSPLHF.

The rearrangement links TRBV27 to TRBJ1-4; the D is unclear. V lost 5 bases to trimming and J lost 7 bases, with 14 bases between them. The germline CDR1 and CDR2 sequences are MNHEY and SMNVEV (reference sequence). The CDR3 is 14 amino acids. The CDR3, as DNA: TGTGCCAGCAGTCCCGGTCGCCCCGGTGAAAAACTGTTTTTT. Translated: CASSPGRPGEKLFF.

The rearrangement joins TRBV5-1 to TRBJ1-3, with 7 bases aligning to TRBD1. Unmatched junction bases numbered 2, after V lost 3 bases and J lost 2 bases. Looked up from germline, CDR1 is SGHRS and CDR2 is YFSETQ. This CDR3 has 14 residues. CDR3: CASSSGTAGNTIYF. The CDR3 DNA sequence: TGCGCCAGCAGCTCCGGGACAGCTGGAAACACCATATATTTT.

This clone was counted a single time. The CDR3 DNA follows: TGTGCCAGCAGCTTAGCCGGGAGCCACGAGCAGTACTTC. This translates into CASSLAGSHEQYF. The chain uses TRBV7-2 and TRBJ2-7; TRBD2 might be the D (6 bases). The CDR3 totals 13 residues. Germline V gene lookup returns CDR1 SGHTA and CDR2 FQGNSA. Trimming took 0 bases from V and 5 from J, leaving 8 bases between them.

The chain joins TRBV5-4 to TRBJ1-3; D unclear. The germline V and J ends were trimmed by 3 bases and 0 bases, with 10 bases remaining between them. The CDR3 extends over 15 amino acids. In germline, CDR1 is SGHNT, CDR2 YYREEE (reference sequence). The CDR3 sequence is CASSSAPSSGNTIYF. The DNA of the CDR3 is TGTGCCAGCAGCTCCGCTCCGAGCTCTGGAAACACCATATATTTT. The full variable domain, completed using reference TRBV5-4 and TRBJ1-3, is ETGVTQSPTHLIKTRGQQVTLRCSSQSGHNTVSWYQQALGQGPQFIFQYYREEENGRGNFPPRFSGLQFPNYSSELNVNALELDDSALYLCASSSAPSSGNTIYFGEGSWLTVV.

The chain uses TRBV20-1 and TRBJ2-2; 13 bases align to TRBD2. The CDR3 covers 16 residues. Unmatched junction bases numbered 5, after V lost 4 bases and J lost 3 bases. Germline V lookup: CDR1 DFQATT, CDR2 SNEGSKA (reference sequence). The CDR3: CSATELAGGYTGELFF. The CDR3 DNA reads as TGCAGTGCTACTGAACTAGCGGGGGGGTACACCGGGGAGCTGTTTTTT.

This clone showed up just a few times. The genes are TRBV2 and TRBJ2-5; D gene ambiguous. This CDR3 contains 13 residues. Looked up from germline, CDR1 is SNHLY and CDR2 is FYNNEI. Trimming pared 4 bases from V and 4 bases from J, leaving 10 bases between. The CDR3 sequence is CASSVSLGETQYF. In DNA form, the CDR3 reads TGTGCCAGCAGTGTGAGCTTAGGAGAGACCCAGTACTTC.